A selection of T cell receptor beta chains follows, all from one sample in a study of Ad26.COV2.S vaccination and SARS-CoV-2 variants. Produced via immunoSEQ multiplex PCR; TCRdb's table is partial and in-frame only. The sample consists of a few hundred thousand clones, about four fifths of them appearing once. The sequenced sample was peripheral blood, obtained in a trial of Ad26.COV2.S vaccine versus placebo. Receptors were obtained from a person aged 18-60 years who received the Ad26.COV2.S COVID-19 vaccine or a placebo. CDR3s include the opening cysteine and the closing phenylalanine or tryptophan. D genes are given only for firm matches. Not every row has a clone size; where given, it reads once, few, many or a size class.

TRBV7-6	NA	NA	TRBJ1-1	CASSLAIGQNTEAFF	TGTGCCAGCAGCTTAGCGATCGGGCAGAACACTGAAGCTTTCTTT
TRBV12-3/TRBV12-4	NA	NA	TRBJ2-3	CASSLRFGDTQYF	TGTGCCAGCAGTTTACGGTTTGGAGATACGCAGTATTTT
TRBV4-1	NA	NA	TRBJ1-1	CASSQDPFWEGLEAFF	TGCGCCAGCAGCCAAGATCCCTTTTGGGAGGGGCTTGAAGCTTTCTTT
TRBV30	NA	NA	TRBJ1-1	CAWSPGGEAFF	TGTGCCTGGAGTCCCGGAGGAGAAGCTTTCTTT
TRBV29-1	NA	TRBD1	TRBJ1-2	CSVPSGTGYGYTF	TGCAGCGTTCCCTCCGGGACAGGCTATGGCTACACCTTC
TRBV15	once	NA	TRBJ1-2	CATSRGSRPNYGYTF	TGTGCCACCAGCAGAGGGAGTAGGCCTAACTATGGCTACACCTTC
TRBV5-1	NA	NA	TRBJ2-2	CASSSGTENTGELFF	TGCGCCAGCAGCTCCGGGACCGAGAACACCGGGGAGCTGTTTTTT
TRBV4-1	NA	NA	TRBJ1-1	CASSQDASSTEAFF	TGCGCCAGCAGCCAAGACGCTTCAAGTACTGAAGCTTTCTTT
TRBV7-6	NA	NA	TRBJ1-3	CASGPSRTSGNTIYF	TGTGCCAGCGGCCCAAGTAGGACCTCTGGAAACACCATATATTTT
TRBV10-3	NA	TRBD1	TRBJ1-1	CAISARGQGTSNTEAFF	TGTGCCATCAGTGCGAGGGGACAGGGGACCTCGAACACTGAAGCTTTCTTT
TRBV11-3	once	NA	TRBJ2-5	CASSLAGGGETQYF	TGTGCCAGCAGCTTAGCGGGAGGGGGCGAGACCCAGTACTTC
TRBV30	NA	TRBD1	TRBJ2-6	CAWSVLGGLPLGANVLTF	TGTGCCTGGAGTGTACTAGGGGGCCTTCCTCTGGGGGCCAACGTCCTGACTTTC
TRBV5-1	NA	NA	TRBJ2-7	CASSLDSFHEQYF	TGCGCCAGCAGCTTGGACTCCTTTCACGAGCAGTACTTC
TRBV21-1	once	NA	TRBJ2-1	CASILNEPGLAGVVSYNEQFF	TGTGCCAGCATTCTAAATGAGCCGGGACTAGCGGGAGTAGTTTCCTACAATGAGCAGTTCTTC
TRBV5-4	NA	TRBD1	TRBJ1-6	CASSSPDSPDRGNSPLHF	TGTGCCAGCAGCTCCCCTGATTCCCCGGACAGGGGGAATTCACCCCTCCACTTT